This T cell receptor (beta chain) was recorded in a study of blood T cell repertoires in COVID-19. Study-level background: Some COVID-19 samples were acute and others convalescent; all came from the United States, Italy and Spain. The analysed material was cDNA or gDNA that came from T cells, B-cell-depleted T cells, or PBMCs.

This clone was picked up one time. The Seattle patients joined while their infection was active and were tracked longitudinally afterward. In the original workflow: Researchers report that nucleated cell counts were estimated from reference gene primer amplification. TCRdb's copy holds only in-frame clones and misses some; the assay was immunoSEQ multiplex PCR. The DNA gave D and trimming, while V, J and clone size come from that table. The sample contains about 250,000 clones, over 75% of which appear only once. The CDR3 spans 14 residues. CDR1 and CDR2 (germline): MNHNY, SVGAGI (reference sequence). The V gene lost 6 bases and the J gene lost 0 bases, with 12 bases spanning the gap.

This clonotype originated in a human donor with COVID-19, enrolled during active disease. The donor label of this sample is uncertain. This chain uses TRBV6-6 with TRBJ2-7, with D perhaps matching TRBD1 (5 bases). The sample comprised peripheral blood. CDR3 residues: CASSFLDNSYEQYF. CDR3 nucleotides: TGTGCCAGCAGCTTTCTGGACAACTCCTACGAGCAGTACTTC.